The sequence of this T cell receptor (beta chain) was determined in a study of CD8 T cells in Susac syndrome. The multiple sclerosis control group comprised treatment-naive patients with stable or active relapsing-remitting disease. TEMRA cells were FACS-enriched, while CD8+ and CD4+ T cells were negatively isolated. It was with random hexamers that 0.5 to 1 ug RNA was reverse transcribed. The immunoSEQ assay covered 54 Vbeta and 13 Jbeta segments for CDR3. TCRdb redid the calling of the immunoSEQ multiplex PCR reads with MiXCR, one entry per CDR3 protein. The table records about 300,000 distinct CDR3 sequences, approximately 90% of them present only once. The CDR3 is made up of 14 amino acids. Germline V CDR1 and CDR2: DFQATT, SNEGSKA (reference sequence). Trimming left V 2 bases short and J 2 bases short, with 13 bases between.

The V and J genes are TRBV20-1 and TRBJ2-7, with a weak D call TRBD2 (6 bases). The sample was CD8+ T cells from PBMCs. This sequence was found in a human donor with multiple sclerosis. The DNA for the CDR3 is TGCAGTGCTAGACGCGGGACTCACCCCTACGAGCAGTACTTC. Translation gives CSARRGTHPYEQYF.